This T cell receptor (beta chain) was profiled in a study of identical twins. General study findings and limits: Out-of-frame beta chain sequences displayed weaker excess sharing between twins. Fewer insertions characterized abundant cord blood beta clonotypes, whereas memory repertoires showed none. For zero-insertion analyses, partial confounding could come from invariant MAIT and iNKT cells. Instead of following the same donors, the conclusions were based on cross-sectional statistical analysis.

Trimming removed 4 bases from V and 5 bases from J; junction bases left unmatched: 8. The CDR3 has 16 residues. The germline V gene encodes CDR1 MNHEY and CDR2 SVGAGI. TCRdb fed the 5' RACE reads into MiXCR, producing one record per CDR3 protein. The repertoire holds 650,000 to 800,000 distinct CDR3 sequences, with under 9% as singletons. This clonotype was detected only a few times. Antigen specificity is unknown. These data were also filed under a second study, of yellow fever vaccine responses in identical twins.

Sequenced input: PBMCs. The J gene is TRBJ2-1, the V gene TRBV6-5; the match to TRBD1 covers 10 bases. The clonotype originates from a woman under 30 in good health. The DNA for the CDR3 is TGTGCCAGCAGTTCAACTTGGACAGGGGGAGACAATGAGCAGTTCTTC. Its translation: CASSSTWTGGDNEQFF.